This entry lists 17 T cell receptor beta chains sequenced from one sample in a study of cytomegalovirus exposure and HLA in healthy donors. A multiplex PCR was run with 60 Vbeta primers and 13 Jbeta primers. The data were produced by immunoSEQ multiplex PCR, yet TCRdb's version contains in-frame clones alone and is incomplete. This sample has more than 95,000 clones, with roughly 76% found just once. The sequencing input was PBMCs. The receptors here all came from a man aged 50 or older in good health and CMV-seropositive.

The chain recombines TRBV11-1 with TRBJ2-7, with D maybe TRBD1 (5 bases). The CDR3 is made up of 14 amino acids. Trimming removed 4 bases at V and 7 bases at J, with 17 bases between. The germline gives CDR1 SGHAT, CDR2 FQDESV (reference sequence). This CDR3 reads CASSSSGNHREQYF. The CDR3 coding sequence is TGTGCCAGCAGCTCTTCAGGGAATCACCGGGAGCAGTACTTC.

This chain links TRBV28 with TRBJ1-2, with a weak D call TRBD1 (5 bases). The length of the CDR3 is 15 residues. CDR1 and CDR2 (germline): MDHEN, SYDVKM. Trimming took 10 bases from V and 2 from J, leaving 20 bases between them. CDR3 residues: CAIIQARKGNYGYTF. The DNA of the CDR3 is TGTGCCATCATCCAGGCCCGAAAGGGGAACTATGGCTACACCTTC.

The rearrangement joins TRBV5-8 to TRBJ1-2; D is ambiguous. In germline, CDR1 is SGHTS, CDR2 YDEGEE. V lost 2 bases and J lost 3, with 11 bases in between. The CDR3 is made up of 14 amino acids. The CDR3 DNA reads as TGTGCCAGCAGCTTTCGAGGGTGGGACTATGGCTACACCTTC. Translation gives CASSFRGWDYGYTF.

This clone was counted only a few times. The chain recombines TRBV7-9 with TRBJ1-5; perhaps TRBD1 as D (6 bases). The CDR3 contains 13 residues. Trimming stripped 5 bases from V and 7 bases from J, with 12 bases between. Looked up from germline, CDR1 is SEHNR and CDR2 is FQNEAQ (reference sequence). The CDR3 DNA sequence: TGTGCCAGCAGCCCTACAGGGAAACAGCCCCAGCATTTT. Translated, it gives CASSPTGKQPQHF.

This clone came up once. The V gene is TRBV11-3, the J gene TRBJ2-7; perhaps TRBD2 as D (6 bases). The CDR3 extends over 15 amino acids. V was clipped by 5 bases and J by 1 base, with 15 bases between them. The germline CDR1 and CDR2 sequences are SGHNT and YENEEA. The CDR3 bases are TGTGCCAGCAGCACAGGAGGGGCGGATTCCTACGAGCAGTACTTC. Protein product: CASSTGGADSYEQYF.

This chain links TRBV6-5 with TRBJ2-1, with TRBD2 matching over 10 bases. The V and J ends lost 2 bases and 7 bases, in that order; junction bases with no gene match: 5. The CDR3 has 15 residues. Germline CDR1 is MNHEY and CDR2 is SVGAGI. CDR3 residues: CASSYGAGGLNEQFF. CDR3 in DNA: TGTGCCAGCAGTTACGGAGCGGGAGGGCTAAATGAGCAGTTCTTC.

CDR3 DNA sequence: TGTGCCAGCAGTACAGGGGGGGGAATCTCACCCCTCCACTTT. Its translation: CASSTGGGISPLHF. This chain connects TRBV28 to TRBJ1-6; 8 bases match TRBD1. Unmatched junction bases numbered 7, after V lost 5 bases and J lost 10 bases. The CDR3 runs to 14 residues. Germline values: CDR1 MDHEN, CDR2 SYDVKM.

In its sample, this clone was seen a few times. This chain joins TRBV11-2 and TRBJ2-1, with 11 nucleotides matching TRBD2. The length of the CDR3 is 16 residues. Germline values: CDR1 SGHAT, CDR2 FQNNGV. The junction had 9 bases not matched to a gene; V was cut back by 4 bases and J by 7 bases. Here the CDR3 reads CASSSLTSGSRNEQFF. CDR3 bases: TGTGCCAGCAGCTCACTCACTAGCGGGAGTCGTAATGAGCAGTTCTTC.

The genes are TRBV5-1 and TRBJ1-6; weak D call: TRBD1 (5 bases). The length of the CDR3 is 16 residues. V lost 0 bases to trimming and J lost 7 bases, with 14 bases between them. Germline-derived CDR1 and CDR2 are SGHRS and YFSETQ. CDR3 amino acids: CASSLVGGDGNSPLHF. The CDR3 nucleotides are TGCGCCAGCAGCTTGGTTGGGGGGGACGGCAATTCACCCCTCCACTTT.

As for this clone: The junction shows a germline mismatch at one end, possibly a read error. This same CDR3 is encoded by further DNA sequences in the sample. The chain joins TRBV4-1 to TRBJ1-3, with unresolved D. Germline assignment: CDR1 MGHRA and CDR2 YSYEKL. The CDR3 length is 15 residues. The CDR3: CASSHSPGGGNTIYF. In nucleotides, the CDR3 is TGTGCCAGCAGCCACAGTCCCGGAGGAGGAAACACCATATATTTT.

This chain joins TRBV13 and TRBJ1-1; 7 bases match TRBD1. Germline assignment: CDR1 PRHDT and CDR2 FYEKMQ (reference sequence). The CDR3 is 14 amino acids. Trimming removed 5 bases from V and 5 bases from J; junction bases left unmatched: 8. Here the CDR3 reads CASSPQGRGTEAFF. CDR3 coding DNA: TGTGCCAGCAGCCCACAGGGGCGAGGGACTGAAGCTTTCTTT.

In this sample, this clone turned up a few times. This rearrangement joins TRBV7-9 to TRBJ2-2, with D perhaps TRBD2 (5 bases). The length of the CDR3 is 14 residues. Trimming cost V 1 base and J 6 bases, with 9 bases left between them. CDR1 SEHNR and CDR2 FQNEAQ come from the germline V gene (reference sequence). CDR3 nucleotide sequence: TGTGCCAGCAGCTTAGTTCTGGAGGCCGGGGAGCTGTTTTTT. As protein: CASSLVLEAGELFF.

The chain combines TRBV6-5 with TRBJ1-6, with a weak D call TRBD1 (5 bases). From germline, CDR1 is MNHEY and CDR2 SVGAGI. With 2 bases removed from V and 9 bases from J, the gap between germline ends came to 11 bases. The length of the CDR3 is 14 residues. CDR3 loop: CASSYGRRGSPLHF. CDR3 nucleotide sequence: TGTGCCAGCAGTTACGGAAGGAGGGGTTCACCCCTCCACTTT.

The chain carries TRBV6-1 and TRBJ1-2; TRBD1 agrees at 9 bases. V was pared by 4 bases and J by 3 bases, with 9 bases of the junction left unmatched. The CDR3 totals 16 residues. Germline values: CDR1 MNHNS, CDR2 SASEGT. The CDR3 DNA sequence: TGTGCCAGCAGTGGGGCAGGGACAGGGAGGGACTATGGCTACACCTTC. Translating it yields CASSGAGTGRDYGYTF.

V is TRBV9 and J is TRBJ1-2; D may be TRBD1 (5 bases). The CDR3 covers 14 residues. V shed 4 bases and J shed 0 bases, with 10 bases lying between them. From germline, CDR1 is SGDLS and CDR2 YYNGEE. The CDR3 sequence: CASSTGGSNYGYTF. The CDR3 DNA reads TGTGCCAGCAGCACCGGGGGTTCTAACTATGGCTACACCTTC.

The V gene is TRBV5-1, the J gene TRBJ2-7, with a tentative D call TRBD1 (6 bases). Trimming left V 5 bases short and J 6 bases short, with 12 bases between. The CDR3 runs 12 residues. Germline V CDR1 and CDR2: SGHRS, YFSETQ. CDR3 in amino acids: CASSRNRVEQYF. The CDR3 DNA sequence: TGCGCCAGCAGTAGAAACAGGGTCGAGCAGTACTTC. The full variable domain, rest sourced from reference TRBV5-1 and TRBJ2-7, is KAGVTQTPRYLIKTRGQQVTLSCSPISGHRSVSWYQQTPGQGLQFLFEYFSETQRNKGNFPGRFSGRQFSNSRSEMNVSTLELGDSALYLCASSRNRVEQYFGPGTRLTVT.

The gene calls are TRBV2 and TRBJ2-5, with D maybe TRBD1 (5 bases). Looked up from germline, CDR1 is SNHLY and CDR2 is FYNNEI. CDR3 length: 14 amino acids. The V end was cut by 9 bases, the J end by 2 bases, with 16 bases between. This CDR3 reads CASSWTFLQETQYF. The CDR3, as DNA: TGTGCCAGTTCCTGGACATTCTTACAAGAGACCCAGTACTTC.